One sample yielded the 9 T cell receptor beta chains listed below, sequenced in a study of blood T cell repertoires in COVID-19. The assay was immunoSEQ multiplex PCR, and TCRdb's table has in-frame clones only and misses some. The sample shows tens of thousands of clones, roughly two thirds of them seen only once. Sequences were obtained from peripheral blood. Source of these receptors: a human donor in a cohort sampled during active COVID-19.

The chain couples TRBV16 to TRBJ2-1, with TRBD2 matching over 8 bases. Germline assignment: CDR1 KGHSY and CDR2 FQNENV. The CDR3 length is 16 residues. V lost 5 bases, J lost 3 bases, and 9 bases stayed unmatched. The CDR3 spells CASSSNRGGGYNEQFF. CDR3 coding DNA: TGTGCCAGCAGCTCAAACCGGGGGGGCGGCTACAATGAGCAGTTCTTC.

This clone was counted between two and nine times. V usage is TRBV6-8 and J usage is TRBJ1-1; D call uncertain. V lost 6 bases to trimming and J lost 9 bases, with 8 bases between them. CDR3 length equals 10 residues. CDR1 MNHGY and CDR2 SAAAGT come from the germline V gene. CDR3 residues: CASSHRKAFF. The CDR3, as DNA: TGTGCCAGCAGCCACAGAAAAGCTTTCTTT.

This clone was counted a few times. The V call is TRBV13, the J call TRBJ2-5, with 13 bases that match TRBD2. The CDR3 length is 15 residues. The J segment lost 5 bases and the V segment lost 5 bases, leaving 5 bases of the junction unmatched. CDR1 PRHDT and CDR2 FYEKMQ come from the germline V gene (reference sequence). The CDR3 nucleotides read TGTGCCAGCAGCCGGACTAGCGGGAGTCATGAGACCCAGTACTTC. Its protein product is CASSRTSGSHETQYF.

The sample holds one count of this clone. V gene TRBV29-1 combines with J gene TRBJ2-1, with 11 bases aligning to TRBD2. The CDR3 has 17 residues. Germline-derived CDR1 and CDR2 are SQVTM and ANQGSEA. Trimming took 0 bases from V and 10 from J; bases not matched to a gene: 14. DNA for the CDR3: TGCAGCGTTGAAGATCCGACTAGCGGGAACCTACAATCGGAGCAGTTCTTC. Protein sequence: CSVEDPTSGNLQSEQFF.

This clone was seen more than once but under ten times. The chain couples TRBV7-9 to TRBJ1-1, with 8 nucleotides matching TRBD1. There are 17 residues in the CDR3. With V trimmed by 4 bases and J by 7 bases, 17 bases remained unmatched. The germline V gene has CDR1 SEHNR and CDR2 FQNEAQ (reference sequence). The CDR3 region is CASSSERQGAQVGEAFF. In DNA, the CDR3 is TGTGCCAGCAGCTCGGAGCGGCAGGGGGCCCAGGTGGGTGAAGCTTTCTTT. The full variable domain, its missing parts supplied by reference TRBV7-9 and TRBJ1-1, is DTGVSQNPRHKITKRGQNVTFRCDPISEHNRLYWYRQTLGQGPEFLTYFQNEAQLEKSRLLSDRFSAERPKGSFSTLEIQRTEQGDSAMYLCASSSERQGAQVGEAFFGQGTRLTVV.

The rearrangement links TRBV6-2 or TRBV6-3 to TRBJ2-5; the D gene is possibly TRBD1 (6 bases). The CDR3 is 15 residues long. The V end lost 0 bases, the J end lost 1 base, and 9 bases lay between the germline ends. CDR1 is MNHEY, CDR2 SVGEGT, per germline. The chain's CDR3 is CASSYSGHIQETQYF. The DNA of the CDR3 is TGTGCCAGCAGTTACTCGGGACATATCCAAGAGACCCAGTACTTC.

The sample holds a few counts of this clone. The chain recombines TRBV7-3 with TRBJ1-1, with unresolved D. Germline values: CDR1 SGHTA, CDR2 FQGTGA. V lost 0 bases and J 3 bases, leaving 8 bases between the germline ends. The CDR3 is 14 residues long. The CDR3 reads CASSLTPGDTEAFF. The CDR3 nucleotides read TGTGCCAGCAGCTTAACCCCCGGTGACACTGAAGCTTTCTTT.

V usage is TRBV5-5 and J usage is TRBJ2-2; 7 bases agree with TRBD1. This CDR3 has 17 residues. J gave up 4 bases and V 0 bases, and 9 bases lay outside the gene matches. Germline CDR1 is SGHKS and CDR2 is YYEKEE (reference sequence). The CDR3 coding sequence is TGTGCCAGCAGCTTGGTGTTGAGGGGGCGCGCCACCGGGGAGCTGTTTTTT. Protein sequence: CASSLVLRGRATGELFF. Full variable domain (outside the CDR3, taken from reference TRBV5-5 and TRBJ2-2): DAGVTQSPTHLIKTRGQQVTLRCSPISGHKSVSWYQQVLGQGPQFIFQYYEKEERGRGNFPDRFSARQFPNYSSELNVNALLLGDSALYLCASSLVLRGRATGELFFGEGSRLTVL.

V is TRBV7-3 and J is TRBJ2-3; D is perhaps TRBD2 (6 bases). V was trimmed by 0 bases and J by 2 bases, leaving 18 bases between them. The germline gives CDR1 SGHTA, CDR2 FQGTGA. This CDR3 is built from 18 residues. The CDR3 reads CASSLTSGLQPDTDTQYF. The CDR3 DNA reads as TGTGCCAGCAGCTTAACCAGCGGGCTCCAGCCTGACACAGATACGCAGTATTTT.